What follows describes a single TCR beta chain. This clone was seen just once. Its specific antigen is unknown. Per-base quality was not reported, and no clone a single base away is much larger than it. Trimming costs V 3 bases and J 9 bases, and their ends lie 6 bases apart. The CDR3 starts with the cysteine, ends with the phenylalanine, and has 12 residues. Only the CDR3 DNA stays, 36 bases, in frame from base 1. Looking up the germline V gene yields CDR1 ENHRY and CDR2 SYGVKD. This entry comes from a study of cytomegalovirus exposure and HLA in healthy donors (dated by TCRdb to 2016 to 2017). At the level of the whole study: An earlier analysis of several hundred of the donors reported 250 to 300 Gb of sequence data and about 100 million unique TCR beta sequences from about 200 million T cells. An early release covering some 640 HLA-typed donors comprised about 300 gigabases of sequencing data and tens of millions of unique TCR sequences. The genetic ancestry cluster associated with self-reported Caucasian donors included over 80% of the roughly 410 genotyped donors. The aim of the study was to test whether cataloging public T cell receptors could identify signatures of past pathogen exposure. The T cell repertoires of several hundred subjects were profiled by immunosequencing and related to cytomegalovirus serostatus. In addition to the first cohort of approximately 650 subjects, a separate validation cohort of about 120 different subjects was used. To predict cytomegalovirus infection status, the study combined high-throughput TCR immunosequencing, statistical association of individual TCRs with disease status, and machine learning. A later analysis re-analyzed previously published TCR beta repertoires from several hundred donors and added high-resolution HLA genotyping to study TCR occurrence patterns. Rather than drawing on any new phenotypic data, the later analysis identified candidate immune exposures from TCR beta sequences and the way those sequences occurred across donors. An earlier analysis of some 500 of the donors used high-throughput TCR beta sequencing to judge whether each TCR beta V gene segment behaved as functional or pseudogenic. Donor age, sex, ethnicity and CMV serostatus were collected together with the repertoire data. Genome-wide SNP genotypes for about three fifths of the 666 donors were used in a later genetic analysis, which treated that subset as a discovery cohort. All discovery cohort repertoires had been generated on a single sequencing platform. HLA typing covered class I and class II loci at four-digit resolution. Typing coverage varied by locus: about 620-630 donors for A, B, C, DRB1 and DQB1; 522 for DQA1; nearly 610 for DPA1; approximately 490 for DPB1. Several DR-DQ haplotypes were treated as single units for association and clustering because of strong linkage in the cohort. Among about 390 genotyped donors of the cohort, an average of about 240,000 unique TCR beta nucleotide sequences were sequenced per donor, roughly 20% of them non-productive. What the research found in general, with its limitations: A further reported finding was that TCR beta sequences accurately predicted the HLA-A and HLA-B alleles for most subjects in the first cohort. Three of the identified cytomegalovirus-associated TCR beta chains were confirmed in vitro to be specific for cytomegalovirus antigens. Because counts were too low, roughly 18 rarely observed V segments, including chromosome 9 orphons, were left out of the earlier analysis of about 500 of the donors. A later analysis associated 15,000 to 20,000 TCR beta sequences with specific HLA alleles at a false discovery rate of 0.05. Because HLA typing was unavailable for some donors at each locus, only the typed subset was used in association tests. Across donors, most TCR sequences were observed very rarely, whereas some public TCRs were present in many individuals. Presence/absence analyses assumed roughly uniform sequencing depth across donors, an assumption that may not hold. V-gene and J-gene trimming of TCR beta chains was associated with a missense DCLRE1C variant in a later genetic analysis, and the association was replicated in an independent cohort. In a later analysis, TCR association rates were found to vary across HLA loci, with the most associated TCRs seen for DRB1 alleles and the fewest for HLA-C alleles. According to a later analysis, most CMV-associated TCR beta chains appeared to be HLA-restricted, and the HLA associations seemed to be driven largely by CMV exposure. Compared with equally common non-associated chains, HLA-associated TCR beta chains in a later analysis were more clonally expanded and had lower generation probabilities. Correlated functional status among segregating V segments might be attributable to linkage disequilibrium, but an unknown experimental factor could not be ruled out. According to a later genetic analysis, donors in an Asian-associated ancestry cluster had fewer N-insertions in productive TCRs than the roughly 670-donor mean. The study listed 170 or so TCR beta chains as associated with cytomegalovirus. In both the original and validation cohorts, the classifier was reported to diagnose cytomegalovirus status with high specificity and sensitivity. A cluster of highly shared sequence variants was judged likely to represent a technical artifact of the sequencing pipeline. According to the authors, the approach could potentially be generalized to other disease states and immunological phenotypes. When HLA alleles, especially DR and DQ, strongly co-occurred, attributing TCR associations to individual alleles was difficult. The 87-base-pair reads could not distinguish some IMGT-functional V segments, including TRBV6-2 and TRBV6-3, so those segments were excluded. Broadly in line with IMGT annotations, most TCR beta V segments showed up in productive rearrangements about 90% or about 30% of the time in an earlier analysis of approximately 640 of the donors. In this cohort, only TCR beta chains were sequenced, and detectable features were limited by the absence of alpha or paired-chain data. Several of the top co-occurrence clusters appeared to be linked to parvovirus B19, influenza, CMV and Epstein-Barr virus, according to a later analysis. CMV serostatus was the only immune exposure information available for the cohort.

Library generation was performed with the immunoSEQ multiplex PCR assay. A mixture of 60 forward primers for TCR Vbeta segments and 13 reverse primers for TCR Jbeta segments was used in the multiplex PCR. Amplification of the CDR3 region of rearranged TCR beta genes was performed with a multiplex PCR assay on genomic DNA. The Illumina HiSeq System was used to sequence the amplified TCR beta libraries as 87-base-pair reads. The study's own analysis went as follows. In a later analysis, some 80 million unique TCR beta chains were counted across the approximately 640 repertoires, and roughly 10 million of these chains were shared by at least two donors. To remove PCR and sequencing errors, raw reads were error-corrected and collapsed into unique sequences using a nearest-neighbor algorithm that merged closely related sequences. To assign V, D and J gene segments, CDR3 sequences were aligned to IMGT reference sequences. For a sequence to be retained, at least a six-nucleotide match to both a V gene segment and a J gene segment was required. A rearrangement counted as productive if the CDR3 had no stop codons and remained in frame with V and J, and every other rearrangement counted as non-productive. CDR3 was defined by IMGT convention, running from the second conserved V-encoded cysteine to the conserved J-encoded phenylalanine. In an earlier analysis of around 640 of the donors, sequences lacking an unambiguous match to a single V gene segment were excluded. In an earlier analysis of a few hundred of the donors, a V segment was called functional when productive rearrangements were above 56.7%, and segregating when the standard deviation between donors exceeded 5%. A statistical classification framework was developed to diagnose cytomegalovirus status using the catalog of TCR beta chain sequences. A later analysis assigned V and J genes by comparing TCR nucleotide sequences with IMGT/GENE-DB human TR gene sequences. Using the TCRdist pipeline, a later analysis assigned CDR3 sequences along with most-parsimonious VDJ recombination scenarios. A later analysis defined each TCR beta chain by its CDR3 amino acid sequence plus V-gene family, and excluded reads lacking a unique V-gene family. A later analysis removed several hundred highly shared, low-generation-probability nucleotide sequences to deal with suspected cross-contamination and a sequencing artifact. For each public chain, a later analysis derived a clonal expansion index from normalized ranks of inferred template counts within each repertoire. In a later analysis, generation probabilities were computed using a VDJ recombination model fitted to out-of-frame rearrangements, and the results were checked against IGoR. In a later analysis, TCR-TCR, TCR-HLA and TCR-CMV co-occurrence was scored with hypergeometric tests, and a repertoire-size bias correction was applied to TCR pairs. In a later analysis, false discovery rates were estimated by permuting HLA or CMV assignments 20 times. In a later analysis, co-occurring TCRs were grouped with DBSCAN, and TCRdist sequence similarity was added when clustering was performed within HLA-allele-positive subsets. Repertoires with fewer than 30,000 or more than 120,000 public chains, plus five repertoires with anomalous nucleotide sharing, were excluded from co-occurrence clustering. TCRdb provides this immuneACCESS table in a form limited to in-frame rearrangements. Some clones are lacking; in checked studies, under half of them reflect an unresolved V gene, and why the rest are absent is not known. Clone size and V and J calls were adopted from that table, with D and trimming inferred from the DNA. Recorded for this sample are around 62,000 clones; 60% to 80% of them occurred a single time. Of the sample, approximately 5.4% is held by the ten largest clones.

The cohort consisted of some 730 healthy bone marrow donors. At the time of sampling, all cohort members were nominally healthy, though unrecorded immune exposures were likely present. The donor was CMV seropositive and belonged to the group of 250 to 350 seropositive cohort members. Every donor gave a peripheral blood sample, and the peripheral blood mononuclear cells from that sample were used for TCR beta sequencing. Genomic DNA extraction from the blood cell samples was performed with the Qiagen DNeasy Blood Extraction Kit. Sequenced input: PBMCs. The receptor chain draws on TRBV10-3 and TRBJ1-6; no confident D gene assignment can be made. This TCR derives from a male donor in good health and CMV-seropositive. The DNA sequence is as follows: TGTGCCATCAGTGAACTCGGTTCACCCCTCCACTTT. This yields the protein CAISELGSPLHF.